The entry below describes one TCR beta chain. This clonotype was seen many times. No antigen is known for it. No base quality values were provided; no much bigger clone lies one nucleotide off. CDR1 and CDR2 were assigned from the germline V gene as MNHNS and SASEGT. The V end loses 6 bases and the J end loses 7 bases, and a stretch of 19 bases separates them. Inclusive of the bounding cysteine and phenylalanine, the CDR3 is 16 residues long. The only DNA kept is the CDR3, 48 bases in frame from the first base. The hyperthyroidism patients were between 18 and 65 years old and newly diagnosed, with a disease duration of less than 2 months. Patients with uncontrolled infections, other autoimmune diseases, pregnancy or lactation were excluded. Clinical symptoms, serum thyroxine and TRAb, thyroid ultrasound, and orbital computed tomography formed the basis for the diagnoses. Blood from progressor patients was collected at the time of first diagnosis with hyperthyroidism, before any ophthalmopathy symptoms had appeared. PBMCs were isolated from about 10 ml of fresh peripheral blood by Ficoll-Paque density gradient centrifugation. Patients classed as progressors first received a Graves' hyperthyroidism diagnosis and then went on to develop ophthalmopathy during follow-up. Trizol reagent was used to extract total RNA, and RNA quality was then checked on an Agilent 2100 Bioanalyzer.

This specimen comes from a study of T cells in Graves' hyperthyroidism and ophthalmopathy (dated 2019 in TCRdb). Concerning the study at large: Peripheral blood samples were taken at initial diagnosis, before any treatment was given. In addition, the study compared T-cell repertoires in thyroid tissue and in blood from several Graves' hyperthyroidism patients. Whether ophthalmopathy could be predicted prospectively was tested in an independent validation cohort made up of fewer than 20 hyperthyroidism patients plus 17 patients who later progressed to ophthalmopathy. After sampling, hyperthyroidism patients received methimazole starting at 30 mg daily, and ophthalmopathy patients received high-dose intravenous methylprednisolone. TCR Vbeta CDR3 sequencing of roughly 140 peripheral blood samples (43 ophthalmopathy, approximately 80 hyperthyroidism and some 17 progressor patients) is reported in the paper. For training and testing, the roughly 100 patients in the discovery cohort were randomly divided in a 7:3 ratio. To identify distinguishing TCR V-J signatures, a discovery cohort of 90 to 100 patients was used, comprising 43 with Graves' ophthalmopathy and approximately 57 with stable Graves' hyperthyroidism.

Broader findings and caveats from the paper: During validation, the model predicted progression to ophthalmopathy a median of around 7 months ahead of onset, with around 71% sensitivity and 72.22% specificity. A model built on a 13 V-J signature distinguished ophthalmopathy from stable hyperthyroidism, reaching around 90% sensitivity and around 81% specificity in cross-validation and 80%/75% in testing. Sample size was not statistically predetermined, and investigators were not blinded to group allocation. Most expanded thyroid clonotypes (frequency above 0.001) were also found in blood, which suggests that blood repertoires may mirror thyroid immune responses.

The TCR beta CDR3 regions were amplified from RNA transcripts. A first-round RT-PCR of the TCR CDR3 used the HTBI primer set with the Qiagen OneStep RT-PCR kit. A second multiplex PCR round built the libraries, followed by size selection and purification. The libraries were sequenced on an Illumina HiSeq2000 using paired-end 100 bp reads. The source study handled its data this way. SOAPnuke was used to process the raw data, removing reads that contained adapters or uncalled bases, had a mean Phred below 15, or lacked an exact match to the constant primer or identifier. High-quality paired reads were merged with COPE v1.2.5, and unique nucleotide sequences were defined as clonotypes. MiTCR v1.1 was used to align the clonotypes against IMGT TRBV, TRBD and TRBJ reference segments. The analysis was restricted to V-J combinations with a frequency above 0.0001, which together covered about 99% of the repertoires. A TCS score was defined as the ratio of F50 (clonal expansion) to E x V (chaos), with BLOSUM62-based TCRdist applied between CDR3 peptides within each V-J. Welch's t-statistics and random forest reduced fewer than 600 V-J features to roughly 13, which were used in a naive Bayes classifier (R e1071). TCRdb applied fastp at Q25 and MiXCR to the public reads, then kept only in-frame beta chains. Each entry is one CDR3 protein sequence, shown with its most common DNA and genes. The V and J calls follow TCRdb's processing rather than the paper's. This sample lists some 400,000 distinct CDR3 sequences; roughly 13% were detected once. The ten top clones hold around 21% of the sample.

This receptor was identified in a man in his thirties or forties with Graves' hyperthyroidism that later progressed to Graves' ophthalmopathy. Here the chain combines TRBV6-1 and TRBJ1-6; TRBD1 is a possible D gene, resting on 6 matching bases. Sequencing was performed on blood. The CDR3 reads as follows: CASSASRWGANSPLHF. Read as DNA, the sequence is TGTGCCAGCAGCGCCAGCCGATGGGGGGCGAATTCACCCCTCCACTTT.